The 21 T cell receptor beta chains given below trace back to one sample, sequenced in a study of OX40 agonist ivuxolimab in advanced cancers. TCRdb's copy holds only in-frame clones and misses some; the assay was immunoSEQ multiplex PCR. In the table there are fewer than 100,000 clones, 89% of which are singletons. Sequenced here: CD4+ or CD8+ T cells sorted from blood, sampled in a trial of the OX40 agonist ivuxolimab. All receptors come from an adult with an advanced solid tumor such as melanoma, head and neck, liver or kidney cancer.

The V gene is TRBV6-1, the J gene TRBJ2-7; TRBD2 aligns across 12 bases. Germline trimming cut 5 bases from V and 4 bases from J; bases unmatched to any gene: 3. This CDR3 is built from 14 residues. In germline, CDR1 is MNHNS, CDR2 SASEGT. CDR3 nucleotides: TGTGCCAGCAGTAAACTAGCGGGAGGATACGAGCAGTACTTC. As protein: CASSKLAGGYEQYF.

V usage is TRBV18 and J usage is TRBJ1-3; D ambiguous. The CDR3 loop spans 16 amino acids. V lost 6 bases and J 0 bases, leaving 15 bases between the germline ends. Germline CDR1 KGHSH, CDR2 LQKENI. The CDR3 loop reads CASSSAPANSGNTIYF. CDR3 nucleotide sequence: TGTGCCAGCTCTTCCGCCCCGGCCAACTCTGGAAACACCATATATTTT.

This chain links TRBV11-2 with TRBJ1-6, with unresolved D. The CDR3 is 14 residues long. V lost 4 bases and J 7 bases, leaving 11 bases between the germline ends. CDR1 is SGHAT and CDR2 is FQNNGV in the germline V gene. The DNA of the CDR3 is TGTGCCAGCAGCTCCTTTTCACTGAATTCACCCCTCCACTTT. Translation: CASSSFSLNSPLHF. The full variable domain, with the rest looked up from reference TRBV11-2 and TRBJ1-6, is EAGVAQSPRYKIIEKRQSVAFWCNPISGHATLYWYQQILGQGPKLLIQFQNNGVVDDSQLPKDRFSAERLKGVDSTLKIQPAKLEDSAVYLCASSSFSLNSPLHFGNGTRLTVT.

This chain connects TRBV5-1 to TRBJ2-3; D is perhaps TRBD1 (6 bases). Germline V gene sequence: CDR1 SGHRS, CDR2 YFSETQ. This CDR3 is 15 amino acids long. The ends were cut back, 4 bases at V and 1 base at J, with 13 bases in the middle. This CDR3 is CASSEQGSRTDTQYF. In DNA form, the CDR3 reads TGCGCCAGCAGCGAACAGGGCTCCCGCACAGATACGCAGTATTTT.

The J gene is TRBJ1-6, the V gene TRBV6-1, with D tentatively TRBD1 (6 bases). Germline assignment: CDR1 MNHNS and CDR2 SASEGT. The CDR3 has 15 residues. The V gene lost 3 bases and the J gene lost 7 bases, with 13 bases spanning the gap. As DNA, the CDR3 is TGTGCCAGCAGTGACGCAGGGGTACGGAATTCACCCCTCCACTTT. Its protein product is CASSDAGVRNSPLHF.

The rearrangement joins TRBV5-1 to TRBJ2-1; TRBD2 matches at 11 bases. This CDR3 comprises 16 residues. V lost 1 base, J lost 4 bases, and 4 bases stayed unmatched. Germline-derived CDR1 and CDR2 are SGHRS and YFSETQ. The DNA of the CDR3 is TGCGCCAGCAGCTTGTCTACTAGCGGGGGATACAATGAGCAGTTCTTC. It specifies CASSLSTSGGYNEQFF.

The rearrangement uses TRBV5-1 and TRBJ2-5; the D is unclear. Germline V gives CDR1 SGHRS, CDR2 YFSETQ. This CDR3 has 14 amino acids. The germline V and J ends were trimmed by 2 bases and 5 bases, with 13 bases remaining between them. The CDR3 DNA follows: TGCGCCAGCAGCTTCCTGCCTTTAGAGGAGACCCAGTACTTC. Translated: CASSFLPLEETQYF.

The chain employs TRBV13 and TRBJ2-7; TRBD2 aligns across 8 bases. The germline CDR1 and CDR2 sequences are PRHDT and FYEKMQ (reference sequence). This CDR3 contains 16 residues. V was clipped by 9 bases and J by 4 bases; unmatched bases: 17. CDR3 residues: CARDSSGSGIIYEQYF. For the CDR3, the DNA is TGTGCCAGAGACAGCTCTGGTAGCGGGATAATTTACGAGCAGTACTTC.

The rearrangement joins TRBV11-2 to TRBJ2-5; 11 nucleotides line up with TRBD2. CDR1 is SGHAT and CDR2 is FQNNGV in the germline V gene. The CDR3 is 16 residues long. V was clipped by 5 bases and J by 5 bases; unmatched bases: 10. CDR3 protein: CASSPTRLAGLETQYF. The CDR3 DNA follows: TGTGCCAGCAGCCCCACTAGACTAGCGGGACTGGAGACCCAGTACTTC.

The rearrangement uses TRBV5-1 and TRBJ1-2; 7 bases map to TRBD1. This CDR3 has 13 amino acids. V gave up 2 bases and J gave up 6 bases; unmatched junction bases: 4. Germline V gene lookup returns CDR1 SGHRS and CDR2 YFSETQ. Here the CDR3 DNA reads TGCGCCAGCAGCTTAGGGACAGCTGATGGCTACACCTTC. This translates into CASSLGTADGYTF.

The rearrangement joins TRBV5-1 to TRBJ2-5; TRBD2 matches 11 bases. This CDR3 comprises 15 residues. Germline CDR1 reads SGHRS; CDR2 reads YFSETQ. The trim removed 1 base at V and 3 bases at J, leaving 2 bases unmatched. CDR3 residues: CASSLMGLAEETQYF. CDR3 in DNA: TGCGCCAGCAGCTTGATGGGACTAGCGGAAGAGACCCAGTACTTC.

This clone appeared a single time. As DNA, the CDR3 is TGCGCCAGCAGCCAAGGGAGGCGGGGGGGGTCCTCCTACGAGCAGTACTTC. Residues: CASSQGRRGGSSYEQYF. V gene TRBV4-1 combines with J gene TRBJ2-7, with TRBD2 matching 9 bases. Germline V gene sequence: CDR1 MGHRA, CDR2 YSYEKL. CDR3 length equals 17 residues. The V and J ends lost 1 base and 0 bases, in that order; junction bases with no gene match: 7.

The chain is built from TRBV2 and TRBJ2-1, with 14 bases fitting TRBD2. The germline V gene has CDR1 SNHLY and CDR2 FYNNEI. V was pared by 6 bases and J by 9 bases, with 10 bases of the junction left unmatched. The CDR3 has 16 residues. The CDR3 spells CASSAPTSGGAGEQFF. Written as DNA, the CDR3 is TGTGCCAGCAGCGCTCCGACTAGCGGGGGGGCTGGTGAGCAGTTCTTC.

The J gene is TRBJ1-2, the V gene TRBV28; maybe TRBD1 (6 bases). Trimming removed 7 bases at V and 5 bases at J, with 17 bases between. CDR3 size: 14 residues. CDR1 and CDR2 from the germline V gene are MDHEN and SYDVKM. CDR3 bases: TGTGCCAGCACTCCGAGGGGGGGCAGATATGGCTACACCTTC. Translated: CASTPRGGRYGYTF.

This sequence joins TRBV4-2 and TRBJ2-1, with 15 bases fitting TRBD2. V was pared by 1 base and J by 7 bases, with 5 bases of the junction left unmatched. The CDR3 contains 17 residues. Germline CDR1 and CDR2: LGHNA and YNFKEQ. In DNA form, the CDR3 reads TGTGCCAGCAGCCAAGTAAGGACTAGCGGGAGGGTAAATGAGCAGTTCTTC. Protein sequence: CASSQVRTSGRVNEQFF.

The rearrangement joins TRBV5-4 to TRBJ2-5; 9 bases agree with TRBD1. The DNA end favors TRBJ2-7, so the J call may be wrong. This CDR3 region has 15 residues. CDR1 and CDR2 from the germline V gene are SGHNT and YYREEE (reference sequence). The CDR3 coding sequence is TGTGCCAGCAGCCCGGCCGGGACAGGGACCTACGAGCAGTACTTC. Its translation is CASSPAGTGTYEQYF.

V gene TRBV10-1 combines with J gene TRBJ2-5; 12 bases align to TRBD2. The germline V gene encodes CDR1 WNHNN and CDR2 SYGVQD (reference sequence). The CDR3 extends over 13 amino acids. With V trimmed by 6 bases and J by 11 bases, 7 bases remained unmatched. CDR3 sequence (DNA): TGCGCCAGCAGCCCTAGCGGGGGGGTACGGCAGTACTTC. Its protein is CASSPSGGVRQYF.

J is TRBJ2-3 and V is TRBV21-1; TRBD2 is the table's D call, not checked against the DNA. TRBV21-1 is a known pseudogene. This CDR3 has 20 residues. CDR3 loop: CASSKGWNSRLAGGPDTQYF. CDR3 nucleotide sequence: TGTGCCAGCAGCAAAGGCTGGAACTCGAGACTAGCGGGAGGGCCAGATACGCAGTATTTT.

The gene calls are TRBV5-1 and TRBJ2-1; 8 nucleotides agree with TRBD1. V was clipped by 5 bases and J by 8 bases; unmatched bases: 6. The CDR3 runs 13 residues. CDR1 and CDR2 (germline): SGHRS, YFSETQ. CDR3 bases: TGCGCCAGCAGGGACAGGGTCTCAGATGAGCAGTTCTTC. This sequence encodes CASRDRVSDEQFF.

The gene calls are TRBV5-4 and TRBJ2-3; the match to TRBD1 covers 8 bases. Losses at the gene ends were 4 bases for V and 1 base for J; bases not matched to a gene: 2. This CDR3 region has 14 residues. CDR1 is SGHNT and CDR2 is YYREEE in the germline V gene (reference sequence). The DNA for the CDR3 is TGTGCCAGCAGCCAGGACAGGGGCACAGATACGCAGTATTTT. The encoded protein is CASSQDRGTDTQYF.

The chain joins TRBV6-4 to TRBJ2-1; possible D gene TRBD2, 6 bases. The ends were cut back, 4 bases at V and 10 bases at J, with 14 bases in the middle. From germline, CDR1 is MRHNA and CDR2 SNTAGT. The CDR3 runs 13 residues. CDR3 loop: CASSAEGEGEQFF. The CDR3 DNA follows: TGTGCCAGCAGTGCGGAGGGCGAGGGAGAGCAGTTCTTC.